The next 8 T cell receptor beta chains were all read from a single sample in a study of T cell responses to AZD1222 COVID-19 vaccine. Sequenced by immunoSEQ multiplex PCR; TCRdb stores in-frame clones only, minus some. The sample includes fewer than 70,000 clones, roughly 89% of them seen just once. The specimen comprised peripheral blood, sampled 28 days after the second AZD1222 dose. Receptors were obtained from an adult who received the AZD1222 COVID-19 vaccine.

V gene TRBV9 combines with J gene TRBJ1-4, with D unresolved. Trimming stripped 0 bases from V and 8 bases from J, with 8 bases between. The length of the CDR3 is 13 residues. CDR1 and CDR2 (germline): SGDLS, YYNGEE. The CDR3 protein is CASSVVQGEKLFF. The DNA of the CDR3 is TGTGCCAGCAGCGTAGTCCAAGGAGAAAAACTGTTTTTT.

The V call is TRBV5-8, the J call TRBJ1-5; D might be TRBD1 (5 bases). CDR1 is SGHTS, CDR2 YDEGEE, per germline. Deletions cut 0 bases from V and 2 bases from J, with 9 bases between. The CDR3 contains 15 residues. Written as DNA, the CDR3 is TGTGCCAGCAGCTTGGAGGGCAGGGGCAATCAGCCCCAGCATTTT. It translates to CASSLEGRGNQPQHF.

V is TRBV27 and J is TRBJ2-7, with 8 bases matching TRBD2. The CDR3 is 15 amino acids. Losses at the gene ends were 4 bases for V and 0 bases for J; bases not matched to a gene: 5. Germline lookup yields CDR1 MNHEY and CDR2 SMNVEV (reference sequence). The CDR3 bases are TGTGCCAGCAGTTCGGGGGGGTCCCCCTCCTACGAGCAGTACTTC. It translates to CASSSGGSPSYEQYF.

The DNA of the CDR3 is TGTGCCAGCAGTTATGTTGACAGGGACTATGGCTACACCTTC. This gives the protein CASSYVDRDYGYTF. The chain has TRBV6-5 and TRBJ1-2, with 7 bases lining up with TRBD1. Germline V lookup: CDR1 MNHEY, CDR2 SVGAGI. The CDR3 is 14 residues long. V trimming: 3 bases; J trimming: 3 bases; junction bases outside the gene matches: 4.

This chain joins TRBV7-9 and TRBJ1-2; D is ambiguous. The germline gives CDR1 SEHNR, CDR2 FQNEAQ (reference sequence). The V and J ends lost 7 bases and 5 bases respectively, with 17 bases between them. CDR3 length: 14 amino acids. The CDR3 DNA reads TGTGCCAGCACCAAGGGTGATGAACTTTATGGCTACACCTTC. Its translation: CASTKGDELYGYTF. The full variable domain, rest sourced from reference TRBV7-9 and TRBJ1-2, is DTGVSQNPRHKITKRGQNVTFRCDPISEHNRLYWYRQTLGQGPEFLTYFQNEAQLEKSRLLSDRFSAERPKGSFSTLEIQRTEQGDSAMYLCASTKGDELYGYTFGSGTRLTVV.

The chain uses TRBV7-2 and TRBJ1-1, with a possible D match to TRBD1 (5 bases). The germline CDR1 and CDR2 sequences are SGHTA and FQGNSA. V lost 2 bases and J 8 bases, leaving 12 bases between the germline ends. This CDR3 has 13 amino acids. In nucleotides, the CDR3 is TGTGCCAGCAGCTTAAGAAGGGGACTGGAAGCTTTCTTT. Translation gives CASSLRRGLEAFF. Full variable domain (remainder filled in from reference TRBV7-2 and TRBJ1-1): GAGVSQSPSNKVTEKGKDVELRCDPISGHTALYWYRQSLGQGLEFLIYFQGNSAPDKSGLPSDRFSAERTGGSVSTLTIQRTQQEDSAVYLCASSLRRGLEAFFGQGTRLTVV.

J is TRBJ2-1 and V is TRBV9; 8 bases are shared with TRBD1. The CDR3 covers 15 residues. CDR1 is SGDLS and CDR2 is YYNGEE in the germline V gene. After removal of 0 bases from V and 6 bases from J, the junction contained 5 bases not matched to a gene. DNA of the CDR3: TGTGCCAGCAGCGTAGGCAGGGGGCAATTCAATGAGCAGTTCTTC. Its translation: CASSVGRGQFNEQFF.

This chain links TRBV9 with TRBJ2-7, with D possibly being TRBD1 or TRBD2 (5 bases each). This CDR3 contains 14 residues. Trimming shortened V by 2 bases and J by 2 bases, and 11 bases separated the two germline ends. Germline CDR1 and CDR2: SGDLS and YYNGEE. The CDR3 nucleotides read TGTGCCAGCAGCGTGGGGACGTCTACCTACGAGCAGTACTTC. This sequence encodes CASSVGTSTYEQYF. The full variable domain, in which reference TRBV9 and TRBJ2-7 provide the parts outside the CDR3, is DSGVTQTPKHLITATGQRVTLRCSPRSGDLSVYWYQQSLDQGLQFLIQYYNGEERAKGNILERFSAQQFPDLHSELNLSSLELGDSALYFCASSVGTSTYEQYFGPGTRLTVT.